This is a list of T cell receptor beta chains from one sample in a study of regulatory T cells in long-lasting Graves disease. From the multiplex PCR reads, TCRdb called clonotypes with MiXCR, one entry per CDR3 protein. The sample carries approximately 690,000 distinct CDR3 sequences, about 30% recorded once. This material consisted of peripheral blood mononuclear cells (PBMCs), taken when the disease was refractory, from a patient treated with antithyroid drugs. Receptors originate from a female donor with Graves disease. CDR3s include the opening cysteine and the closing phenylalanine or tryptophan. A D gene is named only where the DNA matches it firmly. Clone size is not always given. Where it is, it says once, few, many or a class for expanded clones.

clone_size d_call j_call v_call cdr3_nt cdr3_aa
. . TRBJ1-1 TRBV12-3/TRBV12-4 TGTGCCAGCAGTTTACTCGGGGGTATGAACACTGAAGCTTTCTTT CASSLLGGMNTEAFF
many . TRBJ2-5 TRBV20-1 TGCAGTGCGACTTCCAGACCAACCCAAGAGACCCAGTACTTC CSATSRPTQETQYF
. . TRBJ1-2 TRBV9 TGTGCCAGCAGCTCCGACCGCGGACAGAATAACTATGGCTACACCTTC CASSSDRGQNNYGYTF
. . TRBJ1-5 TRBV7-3 TGTGCCAGCAGCTTAGACGTGCATCAGCCCCAGCATTTT CASSLDVHQPQHF
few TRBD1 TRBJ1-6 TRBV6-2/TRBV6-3 TGTGCCAGCAGCGATGACAGGGTTCGTAATTCACCCCTCCACTTT CASSDDRVRNSPLHF
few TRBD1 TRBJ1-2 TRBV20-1 TGCAGTGCTCCGCGTAACAGGGGGGACGGCTACACCTTC CSAPRNRGDGYTF
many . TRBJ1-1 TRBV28 TGTGCCAGCAGTGCCATGGGGGGGAGGAACACTGAAGCTTTCTTT CASSAMGGRNTEAFF
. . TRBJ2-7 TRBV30 TGTGCCTGGAGAAGGGGAGTCTGGGACGAGCAGTACTTC CAWRRGVWDEQYF
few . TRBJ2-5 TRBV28 TGTGCCAGCAGCCCCCAGCCGGGACGTCAAGAGACCCAGTACTTC CASSPQPGRQETQYF
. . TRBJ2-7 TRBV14 TGTGCCAGCAGCTACGCTCCACTGACTAAGGGGGACACTACCTACGAGCAGTACTTC CASSYAPLTKGDTTYEQYF
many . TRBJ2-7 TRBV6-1 TGTGCCAGCAGTGAATCCCGGGGAGCCTACGAGCAGTACTTC CASSESRGAYEQYF
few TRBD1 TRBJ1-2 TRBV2 TGTGCCAGCAGAACCGGGACAGTCAACTATGGCTACACCTTC CASRTGTVNYGYTF
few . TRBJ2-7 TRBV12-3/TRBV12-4 TGTGCCAGCAGCGACAGGAGGCACGAGCAGTACTTC CASSDRRHEQYF
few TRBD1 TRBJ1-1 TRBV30 TGTGCCTGGAGTGTTGTACAGGGGGACACTGAAGCTTTCTTT CAWSVVQGDTEAFF
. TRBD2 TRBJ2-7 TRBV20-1 TGCAGTGCCCCATGGGGGGGAGGGTGGGAGCAGTACTTC CSAPWGGGWEQYF